The sequence of this T cell receptor (beta chain) was determined in a study of cytomegalovirus exposure and HLA in healthy donors. Study findings and constraints: Testing in vitro showed a few CMV-associated chains specific for CMV antigens. Later analysis revealed greater clonal expansion in HLA-associated TCR beta chains than in equally common others. One variant, a missense change in DCLRE1C, was linked in a later analysis to TCR beta V- and J-gene trimming.

Germline V gene lookup returns CDR1 SGHRS and CDR2 YFSETQ. V shed 0 bases and J shed 2 bases, with 9 bases lying between them. The CDR3 consists of 14 residues. As concerns this clone: Antigen unknown.

In the PCR, 60 Vbeta and 13 Jbeta primers were used. Measured with immunoSEQ multiplex PCR; TCRdb has only the in-frame clones, and not every one. The table has over 100,000 clones, approximately 69% seen once. The genes are TRBV5-1 and TRBJ2-7; D ambiguous. The source material was PBMCs. The sequence came from a man aged 40-50 years in good health and CMV-seropositive. CDR3 in amino acids: CASSLGLPPYEQYF. CDR3 in DNA: TGCGCCAGCAGCTTGGGGCTGCCTCCCTACGAGCAGTACTTC.